The TCR beta chain under discussion was sequenced for a study of PD-1 blockade in classical Hodgkin lymphoma. The CDR3 is 12 amino acids. Looked up from germline, CDR1 is MNHEY and CDR2 is SMNVEV (reference sequence). The V gene lost 5 bases and the J gene lost 5 bases, with 7 bases spanning the gap. As regards this clone: What it binds is unknown.

Method: immunoSEQ multiplex PCR; TCRdb's copy keeps in-frame clones and lacks some. Here the sample spans roughly 100,000 clones, roughly nine tenths being singletons. Broader study findings: Reported findings placed baseline TCR diversity lower in newly diagnosed patients (compared with healthy donors).

Indicated time point: cycle 4 day 1 (C4D1), after 6 weeks of nivolumab. In every patient, relapse followed autologous stem cell transplantation, while exposure to brentuximab vedotin differed. The chain is built from TRBV27 and TRBJ1-5; D is perhaps TRBD1 (5 bases). This receptor was identified in a human donor with classical Hodgkin lymphoma. Sequenced here: peripheral blood mononuclear cells (PBMCs), sampled before the fourth cycle of nivolumab. The CDR3 region is CASSGTDQPQHF. Here the CDR3 DNA reads TGTGCCAGCAGTGGGACTGATCAGCCCCAGCATTTT.